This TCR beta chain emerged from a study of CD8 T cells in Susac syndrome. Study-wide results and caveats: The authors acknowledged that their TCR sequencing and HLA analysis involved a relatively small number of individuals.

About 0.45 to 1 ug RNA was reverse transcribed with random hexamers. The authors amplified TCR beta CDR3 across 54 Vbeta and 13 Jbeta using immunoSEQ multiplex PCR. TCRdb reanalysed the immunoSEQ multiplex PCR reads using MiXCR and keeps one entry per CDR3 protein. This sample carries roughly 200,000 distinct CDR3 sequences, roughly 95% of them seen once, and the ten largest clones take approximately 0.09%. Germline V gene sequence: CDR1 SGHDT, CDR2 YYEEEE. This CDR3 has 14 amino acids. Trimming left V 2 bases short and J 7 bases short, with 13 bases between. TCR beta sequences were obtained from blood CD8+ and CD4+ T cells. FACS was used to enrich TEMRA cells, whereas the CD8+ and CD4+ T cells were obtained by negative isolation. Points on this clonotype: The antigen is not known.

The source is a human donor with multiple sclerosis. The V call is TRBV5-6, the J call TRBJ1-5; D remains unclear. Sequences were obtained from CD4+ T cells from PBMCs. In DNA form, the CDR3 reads TGTGCCAGCAGCTTTAGGGAGATGGAGCAGCCCCAGCATTTT. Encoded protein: CASSFREMEQPQHF.